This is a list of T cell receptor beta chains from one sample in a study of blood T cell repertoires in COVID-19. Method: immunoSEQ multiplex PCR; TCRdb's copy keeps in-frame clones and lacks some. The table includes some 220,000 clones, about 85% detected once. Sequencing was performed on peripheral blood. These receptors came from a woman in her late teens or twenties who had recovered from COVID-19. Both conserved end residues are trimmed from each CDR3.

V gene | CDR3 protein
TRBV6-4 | ASSQRDRTRSNSPLH
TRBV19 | ASSNLPHGQPQH
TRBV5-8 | ASLTGLGNTIY
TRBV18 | ASSPSERTGGKLF
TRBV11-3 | ASSLGRERSSGRLHNEQF
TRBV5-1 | ASSSRGGLSGADTQY
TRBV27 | ASSLWGTGLT
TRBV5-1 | ASSTGPPTVLALYEQY
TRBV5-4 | ASSLPAGADGNEQF
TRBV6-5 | ASSYSAGTLEAF
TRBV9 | ASTGQGVYNEQF